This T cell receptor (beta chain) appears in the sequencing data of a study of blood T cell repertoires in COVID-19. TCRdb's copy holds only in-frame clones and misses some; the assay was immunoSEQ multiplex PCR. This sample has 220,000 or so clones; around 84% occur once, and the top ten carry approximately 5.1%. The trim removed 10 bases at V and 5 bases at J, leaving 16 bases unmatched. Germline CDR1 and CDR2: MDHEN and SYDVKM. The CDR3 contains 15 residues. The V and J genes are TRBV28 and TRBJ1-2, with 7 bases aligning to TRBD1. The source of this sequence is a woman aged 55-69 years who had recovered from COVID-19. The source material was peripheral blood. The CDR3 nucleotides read TGTGCCAATCGGTTCCTTGGGGGGACAGCTTATGGCTACACCTTC. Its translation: CANRFLGGTAYGYTF.